Shown below are 10 T cell receptor beta chains from a single sample sequenced in a study of blood T cell repertoires in COVID-19. Repertoires were generated with immunoSEQ multiplex PCR, while TCRdb's copy carries only in-frame clones and drops some. The top ten clones hold over 9% of a sample with approximately 64,000 clones, roughly 91% of them seen once. The sequencing sample was made of PBMCs or T cells enriched from blood (not recorded which). Every receptor here comes from a middle-aged woman who had recovered from COVID-19.

V usage is TRBV11-3 and J usage is TRBJ1-1; D may be TRBD1 (5 bases). The CDR3 totals 13 residues. The germline V gene has CDR1 SGHNT and CDR2 YENEEA. Trimming stripped 0 bases from V and 7 bases from J, with 9 bases between. The CDR3: CASSLDRESEAFF. CDR3 nucleotide sequence: TGTGCCAGCAGCTTAGACAGGGAAAGTGAAGCTTTCTTT.

The chain recombines TRBV5-4 with TRBJ2-7; 7 bases match TRBD1. V trimming: 0 bases; J trimming: 3 bases; junction bases outside the gene matches: 6. Germline loops: CDR1 SGHNT, CDR2 YYREEE (reference sequence). This CDR3 spans 15 amino acids. CDR3 coding DNA: TGTGCCAGCAGCTTGGGGGGTGGGACAGACTACGAGCAGTACTTC. Translating gives CASSLGGGTDYEQYF.

The genes are TRBV27 and TRBJ2-7; possible D gene TRBD1, 6 bases. CDR1 MNHEY and CDR2 SMNVEV come from the germline V gene (reference sequence). This CDR3 is 13 amino acids long. V dropped 6 bases and J dropped 5 bases, with 14 bases sitting between them. The CDR3 sequence: CASSPSQGNEQYF. CDR3 in DNA: TGTGCCAGCAGCCCCTCTCAGGGGAACGAGCAGTACTTC.

The rearrangement uses TRBV18 and TRBJ2-4; 7 positions agree with TRBD1. The ends lost 1 base at V and 7 bases at J; junction bases unmatched: 13. From germline, CDR1 is KGHSH and CDR2 LQKENI. This CDR3 contains 17 residues. CDR3 nucleotides: TGTGCCAGCTCACCACGGACAGGTGACCTAAGATCGAACATTCAGTACTTC. Protein sequence: CASSPRTGDLRSNIQYF.

J is TRBJ1-2 and V is TRBV2; TRBD1 aligns across 8 bases. J lost 7 bases, V lost 7 bases, and 14 bases had no gene match. The CDR3 consists of 15 residues. Germline lookup yields CDR1 SNHLY and CDR2 FYNNEI. This chain's CDR3 is CASKTTGQGPFGYTF. As DNA, the CDR3 is TGTGCCAGCAAGACGACAGGACAGGGCCCTTTTGGCTACACCTTC. Full variable domain (outside the CDR3, taken from reference TRBV2 and TRBJ1-2): EPEVTQTPSHQVTQMGQEVILRCVPISNHLYFYWYRQILGQKVEFLVSFYNNEISEKSEIFDDQFSVERPDGSNFTLKIRSTKLEDSAMYFCASKTTGQGPFGYTFGSGTRLTVV.

This chain connects TRBV7-6 to TRBJ1-1; D ambiguous. The CDR3 runs 13 residues. V lost 4 bases and J 4 bases, leaving 10 bases between the germline ends. The germline V gene has CDR1 SGHVS and CDR2 FNYEAQ. The CDR3 here is CASSWGGSTEAFF. The CDR3 DNA follows: TGTGCCAGCAGCTGGGGAGGGTCCACTGAAGCTTTCTTT. Drawing the rest from reference TRBV7-6 and TRBJ1-1, the complete variable domain is GAGVSQSPRYKVTKRGQDVALRCDPISGHVSLYWYRQALGQGPEFLTYFNYEAQQDKSGLPNDRFSAERPEGSISTLTIQRTEQRDSAMYRCASSWGGSTEAFFGQGTRLTVV.

V usage is TRBV7-6 and J usage is TRBJ2-7, with 8 bases fitting TRBD2. Germline CDR1 SGHVS, CDR2 FNYEAQ. The CDR3 runs 17 residues. Losses at the gene ends were 2 bases for V and 0 bases for J; bases not matched to a gene: 9. Here the CDR3 DNA reads TGTGCCAGCAGCTTATCTGTTGGCGGGGGGTCCTCCTACGAGCAGTACTTC. The encoded protein is CASSLSVGGGSSYEQYF.

V usage is TRBV12-5 and J usage is TRBJ1-1, with D maybe TRBD1 (6 bases). The V end lost 1 base, the J end lost 3 bases, and 12 bases lay between the germline ends. The CDR3 consists of 15 residues. Germline loops: CDR1 LGHNT, CDR2 FRNRAP. The CDR3 DNA follows: TGTGCTAGTGGTTTGGCTCAGGGGCGGGACACTGAAGCTTTCTTT. The encoded protein is CASGLAQGRDTEAFF.

The chain is built from TRBV2 and TRBJ1-4, with 8 bases aligning to TRBD1. The germline gives CDR1 SNHLY, CDR2 FYNNEI. The CDR3 loop spans 14 amino acids. Trimming cost V 4 bases and J 8 bases; bases outside gene matches: 6. The CDR3 DNA reads TGTGCCAGCAGTGTTGACAGGGGAGACGAAAAACTGTTTTTT. Protein product: CASSVDRGDEKLFF.

This clone occurred a few times. The genes are TRBV6-4 and TRBJ2-1; 9 bases map to TRBD2. Germline CDR1 is MRHNA and CDR2 is SNTAGT. CDR3 length: 16 amino acids. The V gene end was trimmed by 2 bases and the J gene end by 8 bases; junction bases not matched to a gene: 10. For the CDR3, the DNA is TGTGCCAGCAGTGACAGCGGCGGGGGGGCCGTAGATGAGCAGTTCTTC. Encoded protein: CASSDSGGGAVDEQFF.